Following are 3 T cell receptor beta chains from one sample sequenced in a study of Graves' ophthalmopathy and Graves' hyperthyroidism. Amplification from RNA transcripts yielded the TCR beta CDR3 regions. HTBI primers were used in a first-round RT-PCR, which preceded a second-round multiplex PCR. Via MiXCR, TCRdb re-called the multiplex PCR reads, giving one row per CDR3 protein. The table has approximately 460,000 distinct CDR3 sequences, roughly 14% seen once. Sequencing was performed on blood. These receptors came from a woman aged 25 to 39 with Graves' ophthalmopathy.

This clonotype was detected ten times or more. This rearrangement joins TRBV7-9 to TRBJ2-5, with TRBD2 identical over 10 bases. The CDR3 has 24 residues. Trimming took 2 bases from V and 7 from J; bases not matched to a gene: 34. The germline V gene has CDR1 SEHNR and CDR2 FQNEAQ (reference sequence). CDR3 loop: CASSLFRDIQLAGTSGTPLGTQYF. The CDR3 region has the DNA TGTGCCAGCAGCTTATTCCGGGACATCCAATTAGCGGGTACTAGCGGGACCCCTCTTGGGACCCAGTACTTC.

This clonotype was counted ten times or more. The gene calls are TRBV27 and TRBJ1-1; no clear D gene. There are 11 residues in the CDR3. Trimming took 3 bases from V and 10 from J, leaving 9 bases between them. Germline CDR1 MNHEY, CDR2 SMNVEV (reference sequence). The CDR3 protein is CASSFGHVAFF. As DNA, the CDR3 is TGTGCCAGCAGTTTCGGGCATGTAGCTTTCTTT.

This clonotype was recorded a few times. One end of the junction varies from germline; a read error may be responsible. This chain uses TRBV5-1 with TRBJ1-1, with a weak D call TRBD1 (5 bases). The CDR3 consists of 14 residues. Looked up from germline, CDR1 is SGHRS and CDR2 is YFSETQ. The CDR3 nucleotides are TGCGCCAGCAGTTTGGCCCTGGGGGACACTGAAGCTTTCTTT. Protein product: CASSLALGDTEAFF.